Presented here are 19 T cell receptor beta chains from one specimen sequenced in a study of Graves' ophthalmopathy and Graves' hyperthyroidism. RNA transcripts were the source from which TCR beta CDR3 regions were amplified. First-round RT-PCR employed HTBI primers, with a second-round multiplex PCR after it. TCRdb re-called the multiplex PCR reads through MiXCR, storing one row per CDR3 protein. The sample holds about 480,000 distinct CDR3 sequences, around 14% seen once. Sequencing was carried out using blood. The receptors here all came from a woman aged 25 to 39 with Graves' ophthalmopathy.

This clonotype was recorded many times. Here the CDR3 reads CASSQDTTLGSYEQYF. DNA of the CDR3: TGTGCCAGCAGCCAAGATACAACGCTAGGATCCTACGAGCAGTACTTC. V is TRBV4-2 and J is TRBJ2-7; D call uncertain. Germline CDR1 is LGHNA and CDR2 is YNFKEQ. The V end was cut by 0 bases, the J end by 1 base, with 13 bases between. The CDR3 is 16 amino acids.

In this sample, this clonotype turned up many times. The V call is TRBV27, the J call TRBJ1-6; 8 bases line up with TRBD1. Germline-derived CDR1 and CDR2 are MNHEY and SMNVEV (reference sequence). The length of the CDR3 is 13 residues. V was pared by 5 bases and J by 10 bases, with 4 bases of the junction left unmatched. CDR3 in amino acids: CASSLGQGSPLHF. The CDR3 DNA reads TGTGCCAGCAGTCTCGGACAGGGATCACCCCTCCACTTT.

A note on this clonotype: A much larger clone sits a single nucleotide away, making a read error possible. The CDR3 coding sequence is TGTGCCAGCAGTTATGTACAGGGAGGCACCGGGGGGCTGTTTTTT. Translation gives CASSYVQGGTGGLFF. This sequence joins TRBV6-5 and TRBJ2-2; D could derive from TRBD1 or TRBD2 (6 bases each). The CDR3 length is 15 residues. CDR1 is MNHEY, CDR2 SVGAGI, per germline.

This clonotype was seen repeatedly, ten times or more. V gene TRBV12-3 or TRBV12-4 combines with J gene TRBJ1-5; weak D call: TRBD1 (6 bases). V dropped 1 base and J dropped 10 bases, with 8 bases sitting between them. CDR3 length: 12 residues. The CDR3 DNA sequence: TGTGCCAGCAGTTTAGGGACAGTCCCCCAGCATTTT. Translation: CASSLGTVPQHF.

This clonotype came up many times. The chain is built from TRBV28 and TRBJ1-2; tentatively, D is TRBD1 (6 bases). Trimming removed 6 bases at V and 4 bases at J, with 15 bases between. Germline CDR1 MDHEN, CDR2 SYDVKM. The CDR3 length is 14 residues. CDR3 amino acids: CASSSPGDRYGYTF. The CDR3 DNA is TGTGCCAGCAGCTCACCAGGGGACCGCTATGGCTACACCTTC.

The rearrangement links TRBV6-9 to TRBJ2-7; the D gene could be TRBD1 or TRBD2 (5 bases each). The CDR3 runs 14 residues. V was shortened by 4 bases and J by 3 bases, with 13 bases between the two germline ends. Germline CDR1 MNHGY, CDR2 SVAAGI. The CDR3 sequence: CASSLGRFYYEQYF. CDR3 nucleotide sequence: TGTGCCAGCAGTTTGGGACGGTTCTACTACGAGCAGTACTTC.

Turning to this clonotype: A much larger clone differs by one base, so this may be a read error. This chain links TRBV20-1 with TRBJ2-4; weak D call: TRBD1 (6 bases). CDR1 is DFQATT, CDR2 SNEGSKA, per germline (reference sequence). This CDR3 has 13 residues. CDR3 amino acids: CSARGPSGDIKYF. CDR3 coding DNA: TGCAGTGCTAGAGGCCCTAGTGGGGACATTAAGTACTTC.

This clonotype has at least ten counts. This rearrangement joins TRBV7-8 to TRBJ2-6; D uncertain. Germline values: CDR1 SGHVS, CDR2 FQNEAQ. The CDR3 is 14 amino acids. V lost 6 bases to trimming and J lost 0 bases, with 6 bases between them. CDR3 residues: CASSISSGANVLTF. The CDR3 DNA follows: TGTGCCAGCAGTATTTCCTCTGGGGCCAACGTCCTGACTTTC.

This clonotype was picked up many times. The chain uses TRBV28 and TRBJ1-1; a weak D match, TRBD1 (5 bases). V lost 3 bases and J 6 bases, leaving 14 bases between the germline ends. The germline CDR1 and CDR2 sequences are MDHEN and SYDVKM. The CDR3 totals 14 residues. CDR3 sequence (DNA): TGTGCCAGCAGTTTTGGGGCTACCCCCGCTGAAGCTTTCTTT. It codes for CASSFGATPAEAFF.

This clonotype was seen repeatedly, ten times or more. One end of the junction does not line up with germline, which may come from a read error. The chain uses TRBV27 and TRBJ1-2; D gene unclear. This CDR3 comprises 14 residues. Germline CDR1 is MNHEY and CDR2 is SMNVEV (reference sequence). CDR3 nucleotide sequence: TGTGCCAGCCGTTTCTCCGGACGGCGCTATGGCTACACCTTC. It codes for CASRFSGRRYGYTF.

CDR3 in amino acids: CASSPIQGADQPQHF. CDR3 nucleotide sequence: TGTGCCAGCAGCCCCATCCAGGGGGCCGATCAGCCCCAGCATTTT. The chain joins TRBV5-5 to TRBJ1-5; TRBD1 agrees at 8 bases. The junction had 8 bases not matched to a gene; V was cut back by 4 bases and J by 5 bases. This CDR3 contains 15 residues. Germline V CDR1 and CDR2: SGHKS, YYEKEE (reference sequence).

This clonotype occurred many times. The chain has TRBV11-1 and TRBJ2-2; TRBD1 is a possible D gene (6 bases). The CDR3 runs to 14 residues. The V gene lost 6 bases and the J gene lost 5 bases, with 13 bases spanning the gap. CDR1 is SGHAT, CDR2 FQDESV, per germline (reference sequence). The CDR3 DNA reads as TGTGCCAGCAGGCCGGGACACGTAACCGGGGAGCTGTTTTTT. It specifies CASRPGHVTGELFF.

At least ten counts were recorded for this clonotype. The genes are TRBV11-2 and TRBJ2-7; 9 nucleotides align to TRBD2. This CDR3 has 18 residues. The J segment lost 3 bases and the V segment lost 5 bases, leaving 17 bases of the junction unmatched. Germline values: CDR1 SGHAT, CDR2 FQNNGV. CDR3 protein: CASSRMAGVLAGDYEQYF. The CDR3 DNA reads TGTGCCAGCAGCCGAATGGCGGGAGTATTAGCGGGGGACTACGAGCAGTACTTC. Filled out from reference TRBV11-2 and TRBJ2-7, the complete variable domain reads EAGVAQSPRYKIIEKRQSVAFWCNPISGHATLYWYQQILGQGPKLLIQFQNNGVVDDSQLPKDRFSAERLKGVDSTLKIQPAKLEDSAVYLCASSRMAGVLAGDYEQYFGPGTRLTVT.

In nucleotides, the CDR3 is TGTGCCAGCAGCTTAACCAGTGGGGGGGGGAGAAATAACATTCAGTACTTC. Its protein is CASSLTSGGGRNNIQYF. V usage is TRBV11-3 and J usage is TRBJ2-4, with 7 bases matching TRBD2. The CDR3 extends over 17 amino acids. V lost 2 bases and J lost 7; bases outside the gene matches: 14. Germline V CDR1 and CDR2: SGHNT, YENEEA.

The chain combines TRBV12-3 or TRBV12-4 with TRBJ1-2; D is unclear. Trimming stripped 2 bases from V and 4 bases from J, with 8 bases between. This CDR3 spans 13 amino acids. In nucleotides, the CDR3 is TGTGCCAGCAGTTTAACGGTGAGCTATGGCTACACCTTC. This translates into CASSLTVSYGYTF.

The sample holds many counts of this clonotype. This chain connects TRBV28 to TRBJ2-7, with 8 nucleotides matching TRBD2. CDR1 and CDR2 from the germline V gene are MDHEN and SYDVKM. Losses at the gene ends were 3 bases for V and 9 bases for J; bases not matched to a gene: 4. The CDR3 is 12 amino acids. For the CDR3, the DNA is TGTGCCAGCAGTTTTATTCGGGGGGGGCAGTACTTC. It specifies CASSFIRGGQYF.

This clonotype came up many times. The chain couples TRBV6-1 to TRBJ1-2; D unclear. Germline assignment: CDR1 MNHNS and CDR2 SASEGT. V was cut by 2 bases and J by 8 bases, with 12 bases left in between. CDR3 length: 13 amino acids. CDR3 amino acids: CASSESSSGGYTF. CDR3 coding DNA: TGTGCCAGCAGTGAATCTTCCTCCGGAGGCTACACCTTC.

This clonotype was counted ten times or more. This chain uses TRBV11-2 with TRBJ2-5; D gene uncertain. CDR1 and CDR2 from the germline V gene are SGHAT and FQNNGV. CDR3 length equals 13 residues. Trimming shortened V by 6 bases and J by 1 base, and 9 bases separated the two germline ends. The CDR3 region is CASSRSAQETQYF. The CDR3 DNA reads TGTGCCAGCAGTCGGAGTGCCCAAGAGACCCAGTACTTC. Filled out from reference TRBV11-2 and TRBJ2-5, the complete variable domain reads EAGVAQSPRYKIIEKRQSVAFWCNPISGHATLYWYQQILGQGPKLLIQFQNNGVVDDSQLPKDRFSAERLKGVDSTLKIQPAKLEDSAVYLCASSRSAQETQYFGPGTRLLVL.

This clonotype was detected ten times or more. The rearrangement uses TRBV5-4 and TRBJ2-5, with 7 nucleotides matching TRBD1. CDR3 size: 14 residues. V was clipped by 3 bases and J by 0 bases; unmatched bases: 2. Germline V gene sequence: CDR1 SGHNT, CDR2 YYREEE (reference sequence). The CDR3 protein is CASSSGQYQETQYF. For the CDR3, the DNA is TGTGCCAGCAGCTCGGGACAGTACCAAGAGACCCAGTACTTC. Complete variable domain (other parts from reference TRBV5-4 and TRBJ2-5): ETGVTQSPTHLIKTRGQQVTLRCSSQSGHNTVSWYQQALGQGPQFIFQYYREEENGRGNFPPRFSGLQFPNYSSELNVNALELDDSALYLCASSSGQYQETQYFGPGTRLLVL.